This T cell receptor beta chain was identified in a study of cytotoxic CD8 clonotypes in ibrutinib-treated CLL. About the research overall: Productive templates per sample averaged about 260,000; productive rearrangements, some 99,000.

A word on this clone: Its target is unknown.

Notes on the study in general: Clonality went up at the time of ibrutinib response, stayed stable in sustained remission, and later dropped back toward its baseline level at progression. Exceeding age-matched healthy donors, baseline clonality also tracked the counts of circulating CD8+ T cells.

Produced via immunoSEQ multiplex PCR; TCRdb's table is partial and in-frame only. The sample comprises 300,000 to 400,000 clones, about 64% of which are singletons, and roughly 6% rests with the top ten. The CDR3 extends over 16 amino acids. Germline CDR1 is LGHNT and CDR2 is FRNRAP. The germline V and J ends were trimmed by 0 bases and 2 bases, with 10 bases remaining between them. V usage is TRBV12-5 and J usage is TRBJ2-2; D may be TRBD1 (5 bases). This clonotype was sampled from a human donor with chronic lymphocytic leukemia. The input for sequencing was PBMCs, taken after 36 months of ibrutinib treatment. CDR3 in amino acids: CASGLVVDRNTGELFF. The CDR3 DNA sequence: TGTGCTAGTGGTTTGGTAGTAGACAGAAACACCGGGGAGCTGTTTTTT.